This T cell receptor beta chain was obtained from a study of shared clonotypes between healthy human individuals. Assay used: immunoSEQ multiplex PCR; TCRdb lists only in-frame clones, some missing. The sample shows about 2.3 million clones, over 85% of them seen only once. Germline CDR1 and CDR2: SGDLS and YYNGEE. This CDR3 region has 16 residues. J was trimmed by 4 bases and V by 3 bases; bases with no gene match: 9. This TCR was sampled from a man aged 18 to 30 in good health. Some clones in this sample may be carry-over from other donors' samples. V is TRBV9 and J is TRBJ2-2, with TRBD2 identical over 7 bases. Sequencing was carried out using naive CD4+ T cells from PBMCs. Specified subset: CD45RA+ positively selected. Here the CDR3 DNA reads TGTGCCAGCAGCGCCCCCTTGGGGGGGGTCACCGGGGAGCTGTTTTTT. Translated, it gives CASSAPLGGVTGELFF. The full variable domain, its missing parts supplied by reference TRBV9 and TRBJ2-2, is DSGVTQTPKHLITATGQRVTLRCSPRSGDLSVYWYQQSLDQGLQFLIQYYNGEERAKGNILERFSAQQFPDLHSELNLSSLELGDSALYFCASSAPLGGVTGELFFGEGSRLTVL.